Below are 6 T cell receptor beta chains sequenced from a single sample in a study of blood T cell repertoires in COVID-19. Clones were read by immunoSEQ multiplex PCR, and TCRdb kept only the in-frame ones, dropping some. The sample holds approximately 160,000 clones; about 88% are singletons and the top ten take around 6.5%. What was sequenced was PBMCs or T cells enriched from blood (not recorded which). The receptors derive from a woman aged 45-59 years who had recovered from COVID-19.

This clone is a singleton in its sample. The chain links TRBV2 to TRBJ1-1; no firm D call. With 5 bases removed from V and 3 bases from J, the gap between germline ends came to 13 bases. The CDR3 runs 14 residues. Germline V lookup: CDR1 SNHLY, CDR2 FYNNEI. CDR3 residues: CASSYSGTYTEAFF. Written as DNA, the CDR3 is TGTGCCAGCAGTTACTCAGGAACTTACACTGAAGCTTTCTTT.

The V gene is TRBV5-4, the J gene TRBJ2-3; D is possibly TRBD2 (6 bases). There are 15 residues in the CDR3. The V end was cut by 0 bases, the J end by 5 bases, with 13 bases between. Germline CDR1 is SGHNT and CDR2 is YYREEE (reference sequence). CDR3 DNA: TGTGCCAGCAGCTTGGGGTCTAGCGTGGGAGATACGCAGTATTTT. Amino acid sequence: CASSLGSSVGDTQYF.

The chain joins TRBV5-1 to TRBJ1-3, with 7 nucleotides matching TRBD1. Germline V gene lookup returns CDR1 SGHRS and CDR2 YFSETQ. The CDR3 totals 14 residues. J gave up 4 bases and V 3 bases, and 4 bases lay outside the gene matches. CDR3 nucleotides: TGCGCCAGCAGCTCCGGGGACAGAGGAAACACCATATATTTT. Translated, it gives CASSSGDRGNTIYF.

This sequence joins TRBV18 and TRBJ1-1; D unclear. CDR1 KGHSH and CDR2 LQKENI come from the germline V gene. V was trimmed by 3 bases and J by 6 bases, leaving 11 bases between them. This CDR3 comprises 13 residues. The CDR3 nucleotides are TGTGCCAGCTCACCCTCCCGAGCCCCTGAAGCTTTCTTT. Its translation: CASSPSRAPEAFF.

The V gene is TRBV7-8, the J gene TRBJ2-3; D gene ambiguous. The V and J ends lost 3 bases and 2 bases respectively, with 3 bases between them. The CDR3 loop spans 12 amino acids. Germline CDR1 and CDR2: SGHVS and FQNEAQ. The CDR3 region is CASSFSTDTQYF. DNA for the CDR3: TGTGCCAGCAGCTTCTCCACAGATACGCAGTATTTT.

This chain connects TRBV11-3 to TRBJ2-3; D might be TRBD2 (6 bases). Germline lookup yields CDR1 SGHNT and CDR2 YENEEA. V gave up 0 bases and J gave up 1 base, with 14 bases separating them. The CDR3 length is 17 residues. Written as DNA, the CDR3 is TGTGCCAGCAGCTTAGAAAAGATGGGACTGGGCACAGATACGCAGTATTTT. This translates into CASSLEKMGLGTDTQYF. Complete variable domain (other parts from reference TRBV11-3 and TRBJ2-3): EAGVVQSPRYKIIEKKQPVAFWCNPISGHNTLYWYLQNLGQGPELLIRYENEEAVDDSQLPKDRFSAERLKGVDSTLKIQPAELGDSAVYLCASSLEKMGLGTDTQYFGPGTRLTVL.